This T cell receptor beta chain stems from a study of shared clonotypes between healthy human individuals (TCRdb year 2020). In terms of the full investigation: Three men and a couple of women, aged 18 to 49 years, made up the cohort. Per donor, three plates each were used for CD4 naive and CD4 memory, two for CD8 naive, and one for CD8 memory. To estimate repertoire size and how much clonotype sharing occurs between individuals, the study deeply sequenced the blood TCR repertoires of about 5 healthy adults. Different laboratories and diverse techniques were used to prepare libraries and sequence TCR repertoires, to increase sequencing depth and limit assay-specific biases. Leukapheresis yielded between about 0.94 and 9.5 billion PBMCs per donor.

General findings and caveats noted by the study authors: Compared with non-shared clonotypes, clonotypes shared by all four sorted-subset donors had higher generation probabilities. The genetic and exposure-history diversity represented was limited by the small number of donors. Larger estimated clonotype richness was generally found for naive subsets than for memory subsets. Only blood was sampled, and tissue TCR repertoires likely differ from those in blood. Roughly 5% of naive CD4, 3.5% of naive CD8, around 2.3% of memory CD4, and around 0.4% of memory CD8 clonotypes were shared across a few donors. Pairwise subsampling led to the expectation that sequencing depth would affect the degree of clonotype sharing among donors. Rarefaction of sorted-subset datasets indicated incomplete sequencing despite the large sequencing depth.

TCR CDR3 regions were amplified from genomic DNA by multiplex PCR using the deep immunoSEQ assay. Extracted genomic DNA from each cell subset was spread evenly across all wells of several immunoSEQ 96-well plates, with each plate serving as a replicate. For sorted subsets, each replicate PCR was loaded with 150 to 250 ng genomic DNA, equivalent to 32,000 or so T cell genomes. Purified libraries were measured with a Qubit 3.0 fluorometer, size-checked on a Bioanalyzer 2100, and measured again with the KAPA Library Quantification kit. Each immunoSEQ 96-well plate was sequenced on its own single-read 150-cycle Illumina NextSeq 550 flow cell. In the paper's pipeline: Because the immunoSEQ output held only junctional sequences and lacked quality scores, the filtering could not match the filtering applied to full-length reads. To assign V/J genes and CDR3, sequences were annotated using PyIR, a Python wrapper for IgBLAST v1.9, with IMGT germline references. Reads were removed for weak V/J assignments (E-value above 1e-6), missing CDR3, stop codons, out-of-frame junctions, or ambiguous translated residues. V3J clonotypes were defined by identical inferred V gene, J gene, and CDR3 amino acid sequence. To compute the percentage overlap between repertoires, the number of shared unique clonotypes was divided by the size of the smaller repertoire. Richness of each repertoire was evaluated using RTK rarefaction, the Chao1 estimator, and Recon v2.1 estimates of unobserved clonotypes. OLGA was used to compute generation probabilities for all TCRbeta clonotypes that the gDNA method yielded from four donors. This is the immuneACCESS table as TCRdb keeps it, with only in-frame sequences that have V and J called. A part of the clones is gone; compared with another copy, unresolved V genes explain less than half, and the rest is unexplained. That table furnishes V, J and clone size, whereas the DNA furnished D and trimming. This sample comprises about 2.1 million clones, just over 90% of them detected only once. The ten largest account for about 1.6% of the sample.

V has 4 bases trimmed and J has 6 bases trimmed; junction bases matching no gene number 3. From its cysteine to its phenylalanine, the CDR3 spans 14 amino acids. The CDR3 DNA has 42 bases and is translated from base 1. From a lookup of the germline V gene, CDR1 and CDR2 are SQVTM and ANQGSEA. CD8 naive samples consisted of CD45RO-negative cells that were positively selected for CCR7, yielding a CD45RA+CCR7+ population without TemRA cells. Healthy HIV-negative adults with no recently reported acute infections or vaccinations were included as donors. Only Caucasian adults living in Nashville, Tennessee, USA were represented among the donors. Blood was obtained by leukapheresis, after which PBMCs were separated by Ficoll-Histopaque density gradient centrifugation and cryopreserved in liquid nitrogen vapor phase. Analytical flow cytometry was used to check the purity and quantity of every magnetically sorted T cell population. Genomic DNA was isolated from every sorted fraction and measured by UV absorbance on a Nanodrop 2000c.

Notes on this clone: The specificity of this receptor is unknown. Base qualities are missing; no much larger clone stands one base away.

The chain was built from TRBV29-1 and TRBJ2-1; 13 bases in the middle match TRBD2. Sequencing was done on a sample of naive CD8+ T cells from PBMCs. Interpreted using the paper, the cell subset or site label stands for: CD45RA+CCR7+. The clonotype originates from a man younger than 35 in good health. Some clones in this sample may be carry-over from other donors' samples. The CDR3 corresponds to CSVAGLAGFNEQFF. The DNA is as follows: TGCAGCGTTGCGGGACTAGCGGGATTCAATGAGCAGTTCTTC.